The entry below describes one T cell receptor (beta chain). This entry is derived from a study of shared clonotypes between healthy human individuals. Study summary: CD4 naive and CD4 memory each took three plates per donor, while CD8 naive took two and CD8 memory one.

Assay: immunoSEQ multiplex PCR; the TCRdb copy retains only in-frame clones and omits some. This sample has about 320,000 clones; around 86% occur once, and the top ten carry around 15%. The clonotype was recovered from a man younger than 35 in good health. The sample was memory CD8+ T cells sorted from blood. Subset denoted: CD45RO+ cells pooled with CCR7-negative TemRA cells.

CDR3 loop: CASSSLTGRSYNSPLHF. The CDR3, as DNA: TGTGCCAGCAGTTCCTTGACGGGGAGATCCTATAATTCACCCCTCCACTTT. The chain links TRBV6-4 to TRBJ1-6; D call uncertain. The CDR3 spans 17 residues. The V gene's germline CDR1 is MRHNA and CDR2 SNTAGT. Trimming cost V 5 bases and J 1 base, with 15 bases left between them.